This T cell receptor (beta chain) originates from a study of shared clonotypes between healthy human individuals. Trimming stripped 0 bases from V and 2 bases from J, with 15 bases between. Per the germline V gene, CDR1 is SGHDT and CDR2 is YYEEEE. The CDR3 spans 16 residues. Each subset's genomic DNA was split evenly across several immunoSEQ plates. The assay was immunoSEQ multiplex PCR, and TCRdb's table has in-frame clones only and misses some. The sample consists of approximately 2,200,000 clones, 85% to 95% of them appearing once. Naive CD8 cells comprised CD45RO-negative, CCR7-positively selected cells, excluding terminally differentiated effector memory CD45RA+ cells. The donors were adults (healthy and HIV-negative) with no recent acute infections or vaccinations. Points on this clone: Its specificity is unknown.

General study findings and limits: Several donors shared approximately 5% of their naive CD4 clonotypes. Against clonotypes common to all four donors, non-shared ones had lower generation probabilities.

This TCR came from a man younger than 35 in good health. Some clones in this sample may be carry-over from other donors' samples. Sequencing input: naive CD8+ T cells from PBMCs. This chain joins TRBV5-6 and TRBJ2-7; D gene ambiguous. Here the CDR3 DNA reads TGTGCCAGCAGCTTGGCTTCCGGAGTGGTCGCCTACGAGCAGTACTTC. Protein product: CASSLASGVVAYEQYF.